This TCR beta chain was recorded in a study of beta chain features in type 1 diabetes. Sequenced material consisted of expressed TCRB transcripts (all of the isolated RNA was reverse transcribed). Clones were read by immunoSEQ multiplex PCR, and TCRdb kept only the in-frame ones, dropping some. This sample carries about 180,000 clones, less than 15% of them seen once, and the ten largest clones take 0.6% to 0.8%. CDR3 length: 10 residues. Germline V gene lookup returns CDR1 SQVTM and CDR2 ANQGSEA. V lost 3 bases to trimming and J lost 8 bases, with 7 bases between them. The chain joins TRBV29-1 to TRBJ1-2, with D uncertain. The sequenced material came from central memory CD4+ T cells from blood. This clonotype was obtained from a woman younger than 35 in good health. The CDR3 spells CSVDREGYTF. CDR3 in DNA: TGCAGCGTTGATAGGGAGGGCTACACCTTC.